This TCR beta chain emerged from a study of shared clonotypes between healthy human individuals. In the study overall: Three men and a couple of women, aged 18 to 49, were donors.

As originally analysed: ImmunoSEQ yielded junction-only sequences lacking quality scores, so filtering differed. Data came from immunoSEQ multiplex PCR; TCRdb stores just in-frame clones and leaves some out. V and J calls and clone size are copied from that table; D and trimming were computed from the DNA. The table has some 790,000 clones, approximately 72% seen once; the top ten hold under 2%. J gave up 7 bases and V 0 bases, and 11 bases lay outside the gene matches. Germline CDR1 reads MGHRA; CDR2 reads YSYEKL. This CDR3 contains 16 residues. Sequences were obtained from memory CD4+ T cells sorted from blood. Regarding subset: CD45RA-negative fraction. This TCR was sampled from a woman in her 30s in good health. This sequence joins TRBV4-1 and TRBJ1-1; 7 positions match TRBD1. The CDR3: CASSQDIQGMIIEAFF. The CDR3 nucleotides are TGCGCCAGCAGCCAAGATATACAGGGGATGATAATTGAAGCTTTCTTT.